This is a list of T cell receptor beta chains from one sample in a study of T cells after yellow fever vaccination. TCRdb re-called the 5' RACE reads through MiXCR, storing one row per CDR3 protein. This sample carries hundreds of thousands of distinct CDR3 sequences, roughly 14% of them seen once, and the ten largest clones take more than 12%. The source was PBMCs, collected on the day of the yellow fever booster vaccination. The receptors here all came from a man in his thirties or forties who received the YFV17D yellow fever vaccine. The CDR3 runs from the conserved cysteine through the conserved F or W. The D gene is left open where the match is weak. Not every row has a clone size; where given, it reads once, few, many or a size class.

v_call	d_call	clone_size	j_call	cdr3_aa	cdr3_nt
TRBV12-3/TRBV12-4	TRBD2	.	TRBJ2-2	CAICSRRLAGGLTGELFF	TGTGCCATCTGTTCCCGCAGACTAGCGGGAGGCCTCACCGGGGAGCTGTTTTTT
TRBV19	.	.	TRBJ1-6	CASSESRSPLHF	TGTGCCAGTAGTGAATCCCGCTCACCCCTCCACTTT
TRBV5-5	TRBD1	few	TRBJ2-2	CASSRGQDTRFGELFF	TGTGCCAGCAGCCGAGGACAGGACACTAGATTCGGGGAGCTGTTTTTT
TRBV7-2	.	.	TRBJ2-7	CASSLAPGGQYF	TGTGCCAGCAGCTTAGCGCCTGGCGGGCAGTACTTC
TRBV7-2	TRBD2	few	TRBJ2-7	CASRKYAAGGTEQYF	TGTGCCAGCAGAAAGTACGCAGCGGGAGGAACCGAGCAGTACTTC
TRBV20-1	.	.	TRBJ2-1	CSAPGTLREQFF	TGCAGTGCTCCAGGGACTTTACGTGAGCAGTTCTTC
TRBV5-1	TRBD2	.	TRBJ2-3	CASSLGTSGSIDTQYF	TGCGCCAGCAGCTTGGGGACTAGCGGAAGTATAGATACGCAGTATTTT
TRBV19	.	.	TRBJ1-5	CASSIDLLGRQPQHF	TGTGCCAGTAGTATAGATCTATTGGGACGTCAGCCCCAGCATTTT
TRBV10-3	.	few	TRBJ2-7	CAISDEGGGSSYEQYF	TGTGCCATCAGTGACGAGGGGGGCGGTAGCTCCTACGAGCAGTACTTC
TRBV5-5	.	.	TRBJ1-3	CASSLIASGNTIYF	TGTGCCAGCAGCTTAATAGCGTCCGGAAACACCATATATTTT
TRBV15	TRBD2	few	TRBJ2-3	CATSRGGSPDTQYF	TGTGCCACCAGCAGAGGCGGGAGTCCAGATACGCAGTATTTT
TRBV12-3/TRBV12-4	.	few	TRBJ2-1	CASFRGAIYNEQFF	TGTGCCAGCTTCCGGGGGGCCATATACAATGAGCAGTTCTTC
TRBV19	.	.	TRBJ2-1	CASSIGWGRNNEQFF	TGTGCCAGTAGTATCGGCTGGGGGCGGAACAATGAGCAGTTCTTC
TRBV3-1	.	few	TRBJ1-1	CASSQDFGEGRVTEAFF	TGTGCCAGCAGCCAAGATTTCGGGGAGGGGAGGGTCACTGAAGCTTTCTTT
TRBV27	.	.	TRBJ1-5	CASSKPGWGQPQHF	TGTGCCAGCAGCAAACCAGGGTGGGGTCAGCCCCAGCATTTT
TRBV9	TRBD2	few	TRBJ2-3	CASSGSSDTQYF	TGCGCCAGCAGCGGGAGTTCGGATACGCAGTATTTT
TRBV6-2/TRBV6-3	TRBD2	.	TRBJ2-7	CASSYGLAGAEQYF	TGTGCCAGCAGTTACGGACTAGCGGGAGCCGAGCAATACTTC
TRBV20-1	TRBD2	few	TRBJ2-1	CSGAGGITLSSYNEQFF	TGCAGTGGGGCGGGAGGGATAACCCTAAGCTCCTACAATGAGCAGTTCTTC
TRBV19	TRBD1	few	TRBJ2-7	CATAGTGGQTTYEQYF	TGTGCCACTGCCGGGACAGGGGGCCAAACGACCTACGAGCAGTACTTC
TRBV7-9	.	.	TRBJ2-5	CASGLTDGGETQYF	TGTGCCAGCGGCCTTACCGACGGCGGGGAGACCCAGTACTTC
TRBV7-9	.	.	TRBJ1-1	CASSFKALTSGVTEAFF	TGTGCCAGCAGCTTCAAGGCATTAACCTCGGGGGTTACTGAAGCTTTCTTT
TRBV6-1	.	few	TRBJ1-5	CASRPPGQSQPQHF	TGTGCCAGCAGACCCCCAGGACAGAGTCAGCCCCAGCATTTT
TRBV2	TRBD2	few	TRBJ2-1	CATSSGTWVGHEQFF	TGTGCCACTAGTAGCGGGACGTGGGTTGGGCATGAGCAGTTCTTC
TRBV5-8	.	.	TRBJ2-1	CASSKTLIGEQFF	TGTGCCAGCAGTAAGACCCTGATCGGTGAGCAGTTCTTC
TRBV9	TRBD2	few	TRBJ2-2	CASSDPGTSGNTGELFF	TGTGCCAGCAGCGATCCCGGGACTAGCGGGAACACCGGGGAGCTGTTTTTT
TRBV29-1	TRBD2	.	TRBJ2-7	CSVENGEGYEQYF	TGCAGCGTTGAGAACGGGGAGGGCTACGAGCAGTACTTC
TRBV5-1	.	.	TRBJ2-3	CASSFPLGQATDTQYF	TGCGCCAGCAGCTTCCCTCTGGGGCAGGCCACAGATACGCAGTATTTT
TRBV18	TRBD1	.	TRBJ2-7	CASSQSGTGMAYEQYF	TGTGCCAGCTCACAATCCGGGACAGGGATGGCCTACGAGCAGTACTTC
TRBV10-1	.	few	TRBJ1-4	CASSESGRIGEKLFF	TGCGCCAGCAGTGAGTCGGGGAGAATCGGCGAAAAACTGTTTTTT
TRBV28	TRBD1	.	TRBJ1-2	CASSNLGQGYGYTF	TGTGCCAGCAGTAACCTCGGACAGGGCTATGGCTACACCTTC
TRBV5-6	.	.	TRBJ2-7	CASSLEGHYSYEQYF	TGTGCCAGCAGCTTGGAAGGGCATTACTCCTACGAGCAGTACTTC
TRBV29-1	.	.	TRBJ2-7	CSVGQFKEQYF	TGCAGCGTCGGACAGTTTAAGGAGCAGTACTTC
TRBV9	.	few	TRBJ2-1	CASSVSGALNEQFF	TGTGCCAGCAGCGTGTCGGGGGCTCTCAATGAGCAGTTCTTC
TRBV4-2	.	.	TRBJ1-1	CASSQARQSLTEAFF	TGTGCCAGCAGCCAAGCCCGACAGAGCCTCACTGAAGCTTTCTTT
TRBV19	TRBD1	.	TRBJ2-2	CASSIQGDGELFF	TGTGCCAGTAGTATACAGGGGGACGGGGAGCTGTTTTTT
TRBV11-2	TRBD2	few	TRBJ2-5	CASSSRLAGLEETQYF	TGTGCCAGTTCATCTCGGCTAGCGGGTCTGGAAGAGACCCAGTACTTC
TRBV20-1	.	few	TRBJ2-3	CSARSPVTDTQYF	TGCAGTGCTAGATCCCCGGTAACAGATACGCAGTATTTT
TRBV3-1	.	many	TRBJ1-3	CASSQERGGGNTIYF	TGTGCCAGCAGCCAAGAAAGGGGTGGTGGAAACACCATATATTTT
TRBV20-1	TRBD2	many	TRBJ2-7	CSARLAGAYEQYF	TGCAGTGCCCGACTAGCGGGAGCGTACGAGCAGTACTTC
TRBV7-6	TRBD2	.	TRBJ2-5	CASSPPRGMKETQYF	TGTGCCAGCAGCCCCCCGCGGGGGATGAAAGAGACCCAGTACTTC
TRBV5-4	TRBD1	few	TRBJ2-5	CASSLWAGGETQYF	TGTGCCAGCAGCTTGTGGGCAGGGGGAGAGACCCAGTACTTC
TRBV28	TRBD2	.	TRBJ2-1	CASSHAGGPNEQFF	TGTGCCAGCAGTCATGCGGGAGGGCCCAATGAGCAGTTCTTC
TRBV20-1	.	few	TRBJ2-2	CSAQDGPNTGELFF	TGCAGTGCGCAGGACGGTCCGAACACCGGGGAGCTGTTTTTT
TRBV3-1	TRBD1	few	TRBJ2-7	CASSPELGTGVRLYF	TGTGCCAGCAGCCCAGAGCTCGGGACAGGCGTCCGCTTGTACTTC
TRBV12-3/TRBV12-4	.	few	TRBJ2-5	CASSREQGGLFQETQYF	TGTGCCAGCAGTCGAGAACAGGGGGGGCTTTTTCAGGAGACCCAGTACTTC
TRBV19	TRBD1	.	TRBJ2-2	CASSLLFGTGTGELFF	TGTGCCAGTAGTCTTCTCTTTGGGACAGGGACCGGGGAGCTGTTTTTT
TRBV28	.	few	TRBJ2-7	CASSFGSGHSSYEQYF	TGTGCCAGCAGCTTTGGATCGGGACACTCCTCCTACGAGCAGTACTTC
TRBV7-2	TRBD2	few	TRBJ2-7	CASSSGSHEQYF	TGTGCCAGCAGCAGCGGGAGCCACGAGCAGTACTTC